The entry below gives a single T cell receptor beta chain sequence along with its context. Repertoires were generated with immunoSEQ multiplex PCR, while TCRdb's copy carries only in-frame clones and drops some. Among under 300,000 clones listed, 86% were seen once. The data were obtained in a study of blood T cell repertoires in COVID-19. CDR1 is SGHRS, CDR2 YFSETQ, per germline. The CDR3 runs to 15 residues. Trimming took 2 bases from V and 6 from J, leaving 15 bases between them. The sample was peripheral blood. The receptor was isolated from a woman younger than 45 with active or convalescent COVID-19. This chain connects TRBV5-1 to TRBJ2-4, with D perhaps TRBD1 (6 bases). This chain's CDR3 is CASSLTGPTGNIQYF. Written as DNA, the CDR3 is TGCGCCAGCAGCTTAACAGGGCCAACGGGAAACATTCAGTACTTC.